One T cell receptor (beta chain) is described in this entry. It lacks a known antigen. No base quality values were provided; no much bigger clone lies one nucleotide off. Its CDR3 holds 13 amino acids, cysteine through phenylalanine. The CDR3 DNA has 39 bases and is translated from base 1. V drops 1 base and J drops 10 bases, leaving 13 bases in between. CDR1 LGHDT and CDR2 YNNKEL are derived from the germline V gene (reference sequence). TCRbeta CDR3 regions were amplified from genomic DNA using the immunoSEQ Assay, a bias-controlled multiplex PCR. On the study's bioinformatics: Nucleated cell counts per sample were estimated from amplification of reference gene primers within the assay. To quantify the absolute abundance of each unique TCRbeta CDR3 rearrangement, sequence reads were collapsed and filtered. For each sample, productive Simpson clonality was calculated as the square root of Simpson's diversity index over productive rearrangements. Imported from immuneACCESS, the table was reduced by TCRdb to in-frame sequences with V and J called. These copies leave out some clones; in studies compared against another copy, an unresolved V gene accounts for under half, and the cause of the remainder is not known. D and trimming come from the DNA, and the V and J calls and clone size come from that table. The sample contains under 250,000 clones, roughly 75% of them found a single time. Less than 6% of the sample lies in the top ten.

Collaborating institutions collected whole blood in K2EDTA tubes following their own protocols. For TCRbeta analysis, collaborators shipped samples as frozen whole blood, isolated PBMCs, or DNA extracted from either of those sample types. The entry originates in a study of blood T cell repertoires in COVID-19 (dated by TCRdb to about 2020). In the study overall: The collaborator samples originated in the United States, Italy and Spain and spanned the acute and convalescent phases of COVID-19. Where HLA class I and class II types were available, the types were taken from metadata supplied by the sample provider, not from assay-based typing. The material from the prospective study consisted of cDNA or gDNA derived from T cells, B-cell-depleted T cells, or PBMCs. Nearly every sample came with metadata listing a de-identified subject ID, COVID-19 status, age in years and sex. The repertoires were released in a freely available public database meant as a resource for research on the immune response to SARS-CoV-2. The dataset comprised deeply sampled blood TCRbeta repertoires from subjects exposed to, actively infected with, or recovered from COVID-19. The samples were drawn from two sources: the first 160 participants of the ongoing ImmuneRACE study, and 1,000 to 1,500 subjects contributed by 6 global collaborators.

The full study reports these points: The amount of clinical and demographic metadata varied by source and participant and was provided uncurated.

The V and J segments used are TRBV3-1 (or the pseudogene TRBV3-2) and TRBJ1-1, with a tentative D gene TRBD1 over 6 matching bases. Sequenced input: peripheral blood. The sequence derives from a woman in her 70s with acute or convalescent COVID-19. The sequenced DNA is TGTGCCAGCAGCCAAGTTTCCACAGGGCCAGCTTTCTTT. Its translation is CASSQVSTGPAFF.